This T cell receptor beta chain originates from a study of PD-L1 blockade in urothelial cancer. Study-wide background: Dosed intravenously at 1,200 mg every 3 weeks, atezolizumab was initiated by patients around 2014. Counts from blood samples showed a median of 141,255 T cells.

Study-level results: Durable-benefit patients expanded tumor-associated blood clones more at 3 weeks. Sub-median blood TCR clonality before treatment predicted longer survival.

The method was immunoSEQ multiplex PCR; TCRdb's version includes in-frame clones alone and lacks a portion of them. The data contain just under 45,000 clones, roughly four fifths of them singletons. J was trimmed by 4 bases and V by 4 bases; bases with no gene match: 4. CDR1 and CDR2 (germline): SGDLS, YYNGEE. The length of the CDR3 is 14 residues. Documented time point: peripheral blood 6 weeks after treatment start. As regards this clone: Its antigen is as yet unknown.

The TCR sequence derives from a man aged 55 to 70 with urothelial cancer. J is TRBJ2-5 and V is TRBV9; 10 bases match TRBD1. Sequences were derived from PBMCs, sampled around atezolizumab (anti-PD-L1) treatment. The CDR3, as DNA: TGTGCCAGCAGCTCGGGACAGGGGTTAGAGACCCAGTACTTC. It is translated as CASSSGQGLETQYF.